This TCR beta chain was captured by sequencing in a study of blood T cell repertoires in COVID-19. Background on the study: Both acute and convalescent COVID-19 samples were obtained from the United States, Italy and Spain. From T cells, B-cell-depleted T cells, or PBMCs came the material, which was cDNA or gDNA.

Original data processing: Estimated nucleated cell counts came from reference gene primer amplification. Using immunoSEQ multiplex PCR, the repertoire was profiled, and TCRdb retains in-frame clones only, with some absent. The V and J calls and clone size come from that table; D and trimming were worked out from the DNA. The sample carries a few hundred thousand clones, less than 90% recorded once. Up to 2 weeks before entering the study, exposed participants had met a COVID-19 case. J was trimmed by 5 bases and V by 8 bases; bases with no gene match: 6. This CDR3 contains 13 residues. The germline gives CDR1 WNHNN, CDR2 SYGVQD (reference sequence).

The clonotype was recovered from a young woman who had been exposed to COVID-19. The specimen sequenced was PBMCs or T cells enriched from blood (not recorded which). The genes are TRBV10-1 and TRBJ2-1, with 7 bases matching TRBD2. CDR3 region: CASAWEGNNEQFF. The CDR3 coding sequence is TGCGCCAGCGCGTGGGAGGGGAACAATGAGCAGTTCTTC.